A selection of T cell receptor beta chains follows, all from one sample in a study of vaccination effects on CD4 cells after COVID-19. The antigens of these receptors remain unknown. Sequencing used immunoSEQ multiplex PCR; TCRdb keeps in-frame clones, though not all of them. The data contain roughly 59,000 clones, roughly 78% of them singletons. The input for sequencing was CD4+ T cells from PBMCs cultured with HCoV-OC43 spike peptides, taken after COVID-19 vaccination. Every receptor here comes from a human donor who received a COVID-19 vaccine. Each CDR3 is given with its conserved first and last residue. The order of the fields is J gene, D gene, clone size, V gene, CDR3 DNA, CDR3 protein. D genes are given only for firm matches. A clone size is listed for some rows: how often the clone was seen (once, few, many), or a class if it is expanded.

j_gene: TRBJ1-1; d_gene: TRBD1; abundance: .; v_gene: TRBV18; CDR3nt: TGTGCCAGCTCACCACGGACAGGAGCCACTGAAGCTTTCTTT; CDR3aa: CASSPRTGATEAFF
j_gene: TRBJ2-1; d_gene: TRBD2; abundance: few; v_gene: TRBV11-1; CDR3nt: TGTGCCAGCTCAAGAGCGGGGGCCGGGGGGAATGAGCAGTTCTTC; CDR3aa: CASSRAGAGGNEQFF
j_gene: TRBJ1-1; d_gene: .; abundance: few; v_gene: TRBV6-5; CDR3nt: TGTGCCAGCAGTTACCAACTGGCTTCCACTGAAGCTTTCTTT; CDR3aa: CASSYQLASTEAFF
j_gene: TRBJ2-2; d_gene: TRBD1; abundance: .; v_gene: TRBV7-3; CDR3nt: TGTGCCAGCAGCGGACAGGGGGTAGGCACCGGGGAGCTGTTTTTT; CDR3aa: CASSGQGVGTGELFF
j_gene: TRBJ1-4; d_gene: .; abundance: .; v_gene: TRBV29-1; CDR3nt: TGCAGCGTTGACGGCAGGGACGGTGAAAAACTGTTTTTT; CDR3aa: CSVDGRDGEKLFF
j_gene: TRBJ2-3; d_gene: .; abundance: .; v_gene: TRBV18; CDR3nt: TGTGCCAGCTCACCATATCAGGAAGGGGGCACAGATACGCAGTATTTT; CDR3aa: CASSPYQEGGTDTQYF
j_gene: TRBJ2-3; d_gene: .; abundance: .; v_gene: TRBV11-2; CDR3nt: TGTGCCAGCAGCTTACGGCTTCACACAGATACGCAGTATTTT; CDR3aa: CASSLRLHTDTQYF
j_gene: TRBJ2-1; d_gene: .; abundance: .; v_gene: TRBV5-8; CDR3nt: TGTGCCAGCAGCTCACAGGGCTATGAGCAGTTCTTC; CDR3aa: CASSSQGYEQFF
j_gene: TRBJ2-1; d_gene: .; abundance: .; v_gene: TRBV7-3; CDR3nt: TGTGCCAGCAGCTTAGCAGGAAGCTCCTACAATGAGCAGTTCTTC; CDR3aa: CASSLAGSSYNEQFF
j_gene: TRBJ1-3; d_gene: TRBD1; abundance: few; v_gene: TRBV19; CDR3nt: TGTGCCAGTAGTCCCGACAGGGAAAGCTCTGGAAACACCATATATTTT; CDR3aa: CASSPDRESSGNTIYF
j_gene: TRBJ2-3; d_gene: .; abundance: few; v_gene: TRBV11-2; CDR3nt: TGTGCCAGCAGCCCAAAGGGTGGCGGGACCAGCACAGATACGCAGTATTTT; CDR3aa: CASSPKGGGTSTDTQYF
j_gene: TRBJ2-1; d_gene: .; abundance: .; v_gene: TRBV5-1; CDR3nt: TGCGCCAGCAGCTTGGGACCCCCCAGCTCCTACAATGAGCAGTTCTTC; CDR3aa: CASSLGPPSSYNEQFF
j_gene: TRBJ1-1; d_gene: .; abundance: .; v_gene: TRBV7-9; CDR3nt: TGTGCCAGCAGCCATGGAATGAACACTGAAGCTTTCTTT; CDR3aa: CASSHGMNTEAFF
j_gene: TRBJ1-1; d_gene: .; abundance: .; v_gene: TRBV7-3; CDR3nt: TGTGCCAGCAGCTTATCTGGGGTCGGTCTGACTGAAGCTTTCTTT; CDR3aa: CASSLSGVGLTEAFF
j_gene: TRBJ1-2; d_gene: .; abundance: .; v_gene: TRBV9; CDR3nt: TGTGCCAGCAGCGTAGATCTGTCTAACTATGGCTACACCTTC; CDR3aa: CASSVDLSNYGYTF
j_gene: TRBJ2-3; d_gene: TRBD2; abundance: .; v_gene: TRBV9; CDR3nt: TGTGCCAGCAGCGTAGCTGAGGGCGGGGGGCAAGATACGCAGTATTTT; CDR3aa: CASSVAEGGGQDTQYF
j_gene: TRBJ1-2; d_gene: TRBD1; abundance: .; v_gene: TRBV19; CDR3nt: TGTGCCAGTAGTCTCGGGACAGGGGGATATGGCTACACCTTC; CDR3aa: CASSLGTGGYGYTF
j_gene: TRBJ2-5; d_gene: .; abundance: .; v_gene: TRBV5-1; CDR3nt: TGCGCCAGCAGCACTCCCGGGGGAGTAGGGGAGACCCAGTACTTC; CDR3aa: CASSTPGGVGETQYF
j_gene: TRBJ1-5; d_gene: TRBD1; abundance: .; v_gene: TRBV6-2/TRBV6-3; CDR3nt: TGTGCCAGCAGTTACTCTCAGGACAGGAGTTATAGCAATCAGCCCCAGCATTTT; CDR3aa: CASSYSQDRSYSNQPQHF
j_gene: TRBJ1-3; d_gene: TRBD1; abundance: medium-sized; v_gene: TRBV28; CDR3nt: TGTGCCAGCAGTTCTGGGACGACAGGGGGAAACACCATATATTTT; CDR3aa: CASSSGTTGGNTIYF
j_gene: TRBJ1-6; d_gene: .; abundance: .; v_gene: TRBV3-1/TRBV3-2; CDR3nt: TGTGCCAGCTCCTTCCGGTCCTCGAACAATTCACCCCTCCACTTT; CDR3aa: CASSFRSSNNSPLHF
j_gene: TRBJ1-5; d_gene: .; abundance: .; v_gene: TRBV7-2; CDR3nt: TGTGCCAGCAGCCCCGGCCCGGGGGGGCCTCAGCCCCAGCATTTT; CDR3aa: CASSPGPGGPQPQHF
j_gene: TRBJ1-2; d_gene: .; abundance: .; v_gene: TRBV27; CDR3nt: TGTGCCAGCAGTCTCAGGGAGGGCTATGGCTACACCTTC; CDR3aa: CASSLREGYGYTF
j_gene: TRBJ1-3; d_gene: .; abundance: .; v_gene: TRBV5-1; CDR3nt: TGCGCCAGCAGCTTGGTCACAGGGTCATCGGCTGGAAACACCATATATTTT; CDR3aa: CASSLVTGSSAGNTIYF
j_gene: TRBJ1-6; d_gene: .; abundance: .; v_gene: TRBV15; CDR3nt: TGTGCCACCAGCAAGGGTGGCAGTAATAATTCACCCCTCCACTTT; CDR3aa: CATSKGGSNNSPLHF
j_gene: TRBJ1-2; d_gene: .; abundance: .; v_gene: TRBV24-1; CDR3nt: TGTGCCACCAATGGGGAAGGGGCGCATAACTATGGCTACACCTTC; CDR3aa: CATNGEGAHNYGYTF